A few counts support the clone carrying this T cell receptor (beta chain). What it binds is unknown. The sample originates from a study of T-cell memory formation after mild COVID-19. Across the study: In these data, TCR clusters were largely donor specific. Overall study findings and caveats: That cross-reactive memory joined was suggested by some responding clones appearing in pre-infection memory. Mostly located in CM and EM were contracting CD4+ clones, with contracting CD8+ clones located in EMRA.

The CDR3 contains 15 residues. V was pared by 2 bases and J by 5 bases, with 6 bases of the junction left unmatched. CDR1 and CDR2 (germline): MNHNY, SVGAGI (reference sequence). TCRdb independently ran MiXCR on the 5' RACE reads; one entry per CDR3 protein. Of under 450,000 distinct CDR3 sequences listed, 13% to 15% were seen once; the top ten hold around 22%. The V and J genes are TRBV6-6 and TRBJ1-1; 9 nucleotides line up with TRBD1. The material sequenced was PBMCs or a T cell subset sorted from them (not recorded which). This receptor was identified in a man between 18 and 29 years old who had mild COVID-19 (a few samples of this study predate the infection). Cell type and time point are not known. In nucleotides, the CDR3 is TGTGCCAGCAGTTACGGACAGGGGCGGGATACTGAAGCTTTCTTT. Encoded protein: CASSYGQGRDTEAFF.